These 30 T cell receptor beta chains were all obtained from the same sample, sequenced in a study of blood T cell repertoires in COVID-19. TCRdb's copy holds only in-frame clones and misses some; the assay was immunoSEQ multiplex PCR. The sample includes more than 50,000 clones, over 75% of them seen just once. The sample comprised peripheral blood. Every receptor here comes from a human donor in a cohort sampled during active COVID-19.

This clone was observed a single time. CDR3 coding DNA: TGCGCCAGCAGCACCCCCGGGAGAGCTAACTATGGCTACACCTTC. Its protein is CASSTPGRANYGYTF. The chain is built from TRBV5-1 and TRBJ1-2; no reliable D call. Trimming took 4 bases from V and 0 from J, leaving 13 bases between them. The CDR3 loop spans 15 amino acids. CDR1 and CDR2 from the germline V gene are SGHRS and YFSETQ. Using reference TRBV5-1 and TRBJ1-2 for the parts outside the CDR3, the full variable domain is KAGVTQTPRYLIKTRGQQVTLSCSPISGHRSVSWYQQTPGQGLQFLFEYFSETQRNKGNFPGRFSGRQFSNSRSEMNVSTLELGDSALYLCASSTPGRANYGYTFGSGTRLTVV.

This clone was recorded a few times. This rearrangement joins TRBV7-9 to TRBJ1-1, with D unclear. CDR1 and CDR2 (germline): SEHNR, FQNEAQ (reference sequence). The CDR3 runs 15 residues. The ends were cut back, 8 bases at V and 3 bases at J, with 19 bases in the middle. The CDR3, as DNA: TGTGCCAGCTCAGTAGGGCAATTCGGGGACACTGAAGCTTTCTTT. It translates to CASSVGQFGDTEAFF.

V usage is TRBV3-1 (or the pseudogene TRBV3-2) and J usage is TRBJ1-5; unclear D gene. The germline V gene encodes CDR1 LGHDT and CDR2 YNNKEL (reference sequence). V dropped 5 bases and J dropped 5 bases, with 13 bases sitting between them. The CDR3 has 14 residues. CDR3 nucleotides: TGTGCCAGCAGCACTACCGGGTCTTATCAGCCCCAGCATTTT. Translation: CASSTTGSYQPQHF.

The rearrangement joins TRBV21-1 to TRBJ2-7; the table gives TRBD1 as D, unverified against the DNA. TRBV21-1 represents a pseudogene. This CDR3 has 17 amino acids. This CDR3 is CASSKGLRHHISYEQYF. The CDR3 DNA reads TGTGCCAGCAGCAAAGGGCTCAGACACCATATCTCCTACGAGCAGTACTTC.

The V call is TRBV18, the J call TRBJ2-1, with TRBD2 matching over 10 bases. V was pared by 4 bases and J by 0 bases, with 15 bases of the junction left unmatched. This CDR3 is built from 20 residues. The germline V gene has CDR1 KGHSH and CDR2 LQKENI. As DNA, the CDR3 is TGTGCCAGCTCACGGGCAGGGAGGACTAGCGGAGGAAGCTCCTACAATGAGCAGTTCTTC. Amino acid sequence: CASSRAGRTSGGSSYNEQFF.

The CDR3 region is CASSLEREKTQYF. For the CDR3, the DNA is TGTGCCAGCAGCTTAGAGCGGGAGAAGACCCAGTACTTC. The V call is TRBV7-2, the J call TRBJ2-5; TRBD2 matches 8 bases. The junction had 1 base not matched to a gene; V was cut back by 1 base and J by 6 bases. CDR3 length: 13 residues. Germline lookup yields CDR1 SGHTA and CDR2 FQGNSA.

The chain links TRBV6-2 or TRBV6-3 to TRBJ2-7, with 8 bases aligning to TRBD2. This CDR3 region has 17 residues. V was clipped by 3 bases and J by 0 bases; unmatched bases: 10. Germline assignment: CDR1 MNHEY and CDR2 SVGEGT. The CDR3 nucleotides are TGTGCCAGCAGTTATCTCTCTAGCGGGCCATCCTCCTACGAGCAGTACTTC. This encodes CASSYLSSGPSSYEQYF.

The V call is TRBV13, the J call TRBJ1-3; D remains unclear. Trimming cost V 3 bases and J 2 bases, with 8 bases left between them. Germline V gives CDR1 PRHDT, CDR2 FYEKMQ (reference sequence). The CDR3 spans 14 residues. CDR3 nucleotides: TGTGCCAGCAGCTTTGGTAGTGCTGGAAACACCATATATTTT. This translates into CASSFGSAGNTIYF.

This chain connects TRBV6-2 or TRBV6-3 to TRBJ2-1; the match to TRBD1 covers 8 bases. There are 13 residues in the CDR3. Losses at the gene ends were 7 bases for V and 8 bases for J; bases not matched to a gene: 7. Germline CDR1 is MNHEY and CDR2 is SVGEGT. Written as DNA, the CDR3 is TGTGCCAGCATCCCCGACAGGGGCTATGAGCAGTTCTTC. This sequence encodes CASIPDRGYEQFF.

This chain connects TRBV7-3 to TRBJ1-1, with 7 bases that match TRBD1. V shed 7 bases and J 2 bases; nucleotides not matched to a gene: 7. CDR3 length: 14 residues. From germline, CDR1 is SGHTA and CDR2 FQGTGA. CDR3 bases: TGTGCCAGCATCCCCGACAGGGATAACACTGAAGCTTTCTTT. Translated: CASIPDRDNTEAFF. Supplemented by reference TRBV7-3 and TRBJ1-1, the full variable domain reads GAGVSQTPSNKVTEKGKYVELRCDPISGHTALYWYRQSLGQGPEFLIYFQGTGAADDSGLPNDRFFAVRPEGSVSTLKIQRTERGDSAVYLCASIPDRDNTEAFFGQGTRLTVV.

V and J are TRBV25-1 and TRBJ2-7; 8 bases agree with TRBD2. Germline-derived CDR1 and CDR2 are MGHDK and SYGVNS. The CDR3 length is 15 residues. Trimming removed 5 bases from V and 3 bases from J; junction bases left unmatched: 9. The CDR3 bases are TGTGCCAGCAGTCGCGGAGCGGGAGCTCTCTACGAGCAGTACTTC. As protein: CASSRGAGALYEQYF.

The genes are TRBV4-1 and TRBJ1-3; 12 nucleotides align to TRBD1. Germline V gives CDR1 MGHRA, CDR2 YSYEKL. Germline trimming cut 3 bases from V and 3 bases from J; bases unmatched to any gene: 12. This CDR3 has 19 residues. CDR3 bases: TGCGCCAGCAGCCAGAGAGTCCCGGGACAGGGGGCTGGTGGAAACACCATATATTTT. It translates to CASSQRVPGQGAGGNTIYF.

The DNA for the CDR3 is TGTGCCAGCAGTGCTGCGTTCATGAACACTGAAGCTTTCTTT. Its protein is CASSAAFMNTEAFF. The rearrangement joins TRBV25-1 to TRBJ1-1; D uncertain. CDR1 is MGHDK, CDR2 SYGVNS, per germline. This CDR3 contains 14 residues. Trimming took off 4 bases at V and 0 bases at J, with 9 bases between the two ends.

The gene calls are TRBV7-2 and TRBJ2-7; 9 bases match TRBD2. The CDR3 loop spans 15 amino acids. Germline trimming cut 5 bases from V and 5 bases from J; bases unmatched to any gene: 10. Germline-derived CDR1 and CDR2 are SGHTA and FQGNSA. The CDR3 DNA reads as TGTGCCAGCAGCCCCCGGGCGGGAGGGCACCACGAGCAGTACTTC. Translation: CASSPRAGGHHEQYF.

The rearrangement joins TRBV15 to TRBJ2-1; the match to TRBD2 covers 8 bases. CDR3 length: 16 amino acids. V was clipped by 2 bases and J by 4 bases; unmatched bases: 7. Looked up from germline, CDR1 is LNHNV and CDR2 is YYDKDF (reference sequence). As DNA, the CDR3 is TGTGCCACCAGCAGATTACTAGCGGCTTTATACAATGAGCAGTTCTTC. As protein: CATSRLLAALYNEQFF.

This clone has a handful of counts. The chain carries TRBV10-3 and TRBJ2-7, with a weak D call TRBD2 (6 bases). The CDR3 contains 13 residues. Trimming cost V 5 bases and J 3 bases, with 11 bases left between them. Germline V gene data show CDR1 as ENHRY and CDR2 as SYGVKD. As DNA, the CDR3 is TGTGCCATCAGTAGCGGGCCACTCTACGAGCAGTACTTC. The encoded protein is CAISSGPLYEQYF.

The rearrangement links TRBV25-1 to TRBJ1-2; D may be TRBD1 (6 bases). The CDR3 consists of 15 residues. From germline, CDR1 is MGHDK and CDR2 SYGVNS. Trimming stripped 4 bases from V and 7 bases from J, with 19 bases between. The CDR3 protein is CASSGSQTGPGGYTF. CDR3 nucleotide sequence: TGTGCCAGCAGTGGCTCTCAGACAGGCCCCGGTGGCTACACCTTC.

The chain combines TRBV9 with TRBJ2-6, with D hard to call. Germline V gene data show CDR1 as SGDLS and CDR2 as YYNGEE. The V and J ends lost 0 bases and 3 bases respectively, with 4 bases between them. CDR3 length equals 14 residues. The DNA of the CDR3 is TGTGCCAGCAGCGTAGGAGTTGGGGCCAACGTCCTGACTTTC. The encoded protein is CASSVGVGANVLTF.

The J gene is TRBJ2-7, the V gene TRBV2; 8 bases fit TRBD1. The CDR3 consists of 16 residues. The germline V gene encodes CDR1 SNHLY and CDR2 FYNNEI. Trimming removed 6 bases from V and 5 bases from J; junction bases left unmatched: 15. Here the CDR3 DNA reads TGTGCCAGCAGCCCCGGACAGGGTGGGGTCCTACACGAGCAGTACTTC. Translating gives CASSPGQGGVLHEQYF.

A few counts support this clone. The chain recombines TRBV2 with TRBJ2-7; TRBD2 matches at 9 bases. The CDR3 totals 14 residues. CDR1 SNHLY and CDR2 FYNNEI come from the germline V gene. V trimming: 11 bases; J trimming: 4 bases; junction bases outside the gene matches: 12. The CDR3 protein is CAAAGASGAYEQYF. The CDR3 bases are TGTGCCGCAGCAGGAGCTAGCGGGGCTTACGAGCAGTACTTC.

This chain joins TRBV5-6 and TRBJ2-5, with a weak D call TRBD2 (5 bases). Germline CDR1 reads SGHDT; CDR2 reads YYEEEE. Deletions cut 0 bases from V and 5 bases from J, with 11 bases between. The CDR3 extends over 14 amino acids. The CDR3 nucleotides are TGTGCCAGCAGCTTGGTTGAGGGCCTGGAGACCCAGTACTTC. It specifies CASSLVEGLETQYF.

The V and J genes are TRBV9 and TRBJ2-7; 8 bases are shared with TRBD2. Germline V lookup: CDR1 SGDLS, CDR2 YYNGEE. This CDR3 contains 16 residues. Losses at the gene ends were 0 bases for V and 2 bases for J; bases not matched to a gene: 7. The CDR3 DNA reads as TGTGCCAGCAGCGTAGGAACAGCGGGGGACACCTACGAGCAGTACTTC. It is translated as CASSVGTAGDTYEQYF.

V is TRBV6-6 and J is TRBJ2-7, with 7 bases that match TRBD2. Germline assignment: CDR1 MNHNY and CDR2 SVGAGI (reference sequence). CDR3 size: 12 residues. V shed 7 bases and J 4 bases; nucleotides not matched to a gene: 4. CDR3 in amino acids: CASMASGYEQYF. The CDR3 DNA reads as TGTGCCAGCATGGCTAGCGGTTACGAGCAGTACTTC.

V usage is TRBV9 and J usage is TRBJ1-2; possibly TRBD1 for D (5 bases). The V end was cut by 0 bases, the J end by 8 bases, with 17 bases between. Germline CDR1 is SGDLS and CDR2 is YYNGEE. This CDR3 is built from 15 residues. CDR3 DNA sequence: TGTGCCAGCAGCGTAGCTACGGGTCAGGGATGGGGCTACACCTTC. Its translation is CASSVATGQGWGYTF.

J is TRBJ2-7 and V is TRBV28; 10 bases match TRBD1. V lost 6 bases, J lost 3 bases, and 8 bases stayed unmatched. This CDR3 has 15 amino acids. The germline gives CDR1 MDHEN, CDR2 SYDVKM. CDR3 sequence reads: CASSSPGQGNYEQYF. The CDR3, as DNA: TGTGCCAGCAGCAGCCCGGGACAGGGGAACTACGAGCAGTACTTC.

The CDR3 sequence is CASSLPSGAAYEQYF. The CDR3 DNA is TGTGCCAGCAGCTTACCTAGCGGGGCAGCCTACGAGCAGTACTTC. The rearrangement joins TRBV5-4 to TRBJ2-7, with TRBD2 matching over 9 bases. The CDR3 has 15 residues. Germline V CDR1 and CDR2: SGHNT, YYREEE (reference sequence). V lost 2 bases to trimming and J lost 2 bases; unmatched junction nucleotides: 5.

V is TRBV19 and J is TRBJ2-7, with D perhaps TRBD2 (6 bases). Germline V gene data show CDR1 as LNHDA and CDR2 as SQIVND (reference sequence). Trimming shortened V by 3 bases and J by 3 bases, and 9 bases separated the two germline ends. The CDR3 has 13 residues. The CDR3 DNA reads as TGTGCCAGTAGTATGGGGGGACGCTACGAGCAGTACTTC. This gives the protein CASSMGGRYEQYF.

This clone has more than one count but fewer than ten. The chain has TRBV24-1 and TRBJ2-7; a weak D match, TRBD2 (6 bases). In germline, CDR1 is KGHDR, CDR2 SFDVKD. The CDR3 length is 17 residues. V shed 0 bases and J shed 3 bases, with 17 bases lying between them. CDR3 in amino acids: CATSDLLSGESLYEQYF. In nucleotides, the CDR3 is TGTGCCACCAGTGATTTGCTGTCGGGGGAGTCGCTCTACGAGCAGTACTTC.

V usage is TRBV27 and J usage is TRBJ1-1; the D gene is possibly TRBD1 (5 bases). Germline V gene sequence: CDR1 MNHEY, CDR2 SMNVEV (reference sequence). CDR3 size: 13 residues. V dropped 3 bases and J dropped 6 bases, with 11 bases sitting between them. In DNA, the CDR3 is TGTGCCAGCAGTTTCAATCCCAGGGCTGAAGCTTTCTTT. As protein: CASSFNPRAEAFF.

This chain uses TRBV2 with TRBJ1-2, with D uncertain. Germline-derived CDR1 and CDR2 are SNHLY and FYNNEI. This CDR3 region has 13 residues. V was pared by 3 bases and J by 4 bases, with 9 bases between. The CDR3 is CASSDGEIYGYTF. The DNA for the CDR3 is TGTGCCAGCAGTGATGGGGAGATCTATGGCTACACCTTC.